The 24 T cell receptor beta chains in this list originate from one sample, sequenced in a study of blood T cell repertoires in COVID-19. Measured with immunoSEQ multiplex PCR; TCRdb has only the in-frame clones, and not every one. This sample yields around 320,000 clones, of which around 90% are seen a single time; roughly 2% belongs to the top ten. The sequencing input was peripheral blood. Receptors were obtained from a man younger than 30 with active or convalescent COVID-19.

J is TRBJ2-3 and V is TRBV15, with 9 bases that match TRBD2. V was clipped by 1 base and J by 2 bases; unmatched bases: 7. The CDR3 has 17 amino acids. In germline, CDR1 is LNHNV, CDR2 YYDKDF (reference sequence). The CDR3 nucleotides read TGTGCCACCAGCAGAGGTAGCGGGGGAGCGAACACAGATACGCAGTATTTT. Translating gives CATSRGSGGANTDTQYF.

The chain couples TRBV5-4 to TRBJ1-2; maybe TRBD1 (6 bases). Trimming shortened V by 1 base and J by 7 bases, and 11 bases separated the two germline ends. This CDR3 comprises 13 residues. Germline V gene sequence: CDR1 SGHNT, CDR2 YYREEE (reference sequence). The CDR3 nucleotides are TGTGCCAGCAGCTTGACAGGGACGAGTGGCTACACCTTC. Translating gives CASSLTGTSGYTF.

A few counts support this clone. This sequence joins TRBV7-3 and TRBJ1-6; D call uncertain. The germline V gene encodes CDR1 SGHTA and CDR2 FQGTGA. Trimming left V 5 bases short and J 10 bases short, with 12 bases between. There are 13 residues in the CDR3. For the CDR3, the DNA is TGTGCCAGCAGCAAGAATCCCAGATCACCCCTCCACTTT. It encodes CASSKNPRSPLHF.

This clone was seen a single time. The chain couples TRBV28 to TRBJ2-3, with a possible D match to TRBD1 (7 bases). CDR1 and CDR2 (germline): MDHEN, SYDVKM. V was trimmed by 8 bases and J by 5 bases, leaving 14 bases between them. The CDR3 consists of 13 residues. DNA for the CDR3: TGTGCCAGCGAGGAGGGGGCTGGAGATACGCAGTATTTT. This sequence encodes CASEEGAGDTQYF.

This clone was seen only a few times. The J gene is TRBJ2-7, the V gene TRBV11-2; maybe TRBD1 (6 bases). The germline V gene encodes CDR1 SGHAT and CDR2 FQNNGV. CDR3 length: 14 amino acids. Trimming removed 4 bases at V and 0 bases at J, with 10 bases between. The CDR3 reads CASSYGTISYEQYF. The CDR3 DNA sequence: TGTGCCAGCAGCTACGGGACAATCTCCTACGAGCAGTACTTC. Supplemented by reference TRBV11-2 and TRBJ2-7, the full variable domain reads EAGVAQSPRYKIIEKRQSVAFWCNPISGHATLYWYQQILGQGPKLLIQFQNNGVVDDSQLPKDRFSAERLKGVDSTLKIQPAKLEDSAVYLCASSYGTISYEQYFGPGTRLTVT.

The genes are TRBV11-3 and TRBJ1-2; tentatively, D is TRBD1 (6 bases). The CDR3 extends over 17 amino acids. CDR1 and CDR2 from the germline V gene are SGHNT and YENEEA. V lost 6 bases to trimming and J lost 4 bases, with 24 bases between them. CDR3 nucleotide sequence: TGTGCCAGCAGTGCGACCCGAAACAGGGTGAGGGTCTATGGCTACACCTTC. Translating it yields CASSATRNRVRVYGYTF.

The chain has TRBV4-1 and TRBJ2-2, with 8 bases matching TRBD1. Germline trimming cut 0 bases from V and 4 bases from J; bases unmatched to any gene: 1. This CDR3 has 15 residues. CDR1 is MGHRA and CDR2 is YSYEKL in the germline V gene. CDR3 DNA sequence: TGCGCCAGCAGCCAAGATCAGGGGGCCACCGGGGAGCTGTTTTTT. It yields the protein CASSQDQGATGELFF.

The chain employs TRBV28 and TRBJ1-2, with no clear D. Germline assignment: CDR1 MDHEN and CDR2 SYDVKM. Trimming pared 4 bases from V and 7 bases from J, leaving 13 bases between. The CDR3 runs 13 residues. CDR3 protein: CASSSRPRGGYTF. The DNA for the CDR3 is TGTGCCAGCAGTTCCCGGCCACGGGGTGGCTACACCTTC.

This clone was picked up a small number of times. The V call is TRBV6-5, the J call TRBJ2-6; 9 bases align to TRBD2. V was clipped by 11 bases and J by 3 bases; unmatched bases: 8. The germline gives CDR1 MNHEY, CDR2 SVGAGI. This CDR3 has 15 amino acids. The DNA of the CDR3 is TGTGCCCTGGGGCGGGAGGGCCTTGGGGCCAACGTCCTGACTTTC. Translation gives CALGREGLGANVLTF.

The chain combines TRBV28 with TRBJ1-5, with a possible D match to TRBD1 (5 bases). CDR1 is MDHEN, CDR2 SYDVKM, per germline. Trimming removed 7 bases from V and 5 bases from J, with 12 bases in between. This CDR3 is built from 13 residues. CDR3 protein: CASNPGGYQPQHF. For the CDR3, the DNA is TGTGCCAGCAACCCGGGGGGATATCAGCCCCAGCATTTT.

For the CDR3, the DNA is TGCGCCAGCAGCCATGATCGGGAGTGGGAGCAGTTCTTC. Translated, it gives CASSHDREWEQFF. The chain is built from TRBV4-1 and TRBJ2-1; D is perhaps TRBD2 (6 bases). V was clipped by 3 bases and J by 10 bases, with 13 bases between them. Germline V gene data show CDR1 as MGHRA and CDR2 as YSYEKL. This CDR3 is built from 13 residues.

The gene calls are TRBV19 and TRBJ2-5; 10 nucleotides align to TRBD1. The CDR3 loop spans 14 amino acids. Germline V CDR1 and CDR2: LNHDA, SQIVND (reference sequence). V lost 5 bases, J lost 3 bases, and 3 bases stayed unmatched. CDR3 nucleotides: TGTGCCAGTAGTGACAGGGGGCGAGAAGAGACCCAGTACTTC. Translation gives CASSDRGREETQYF. The full variable domain, rest sourced from reference TRBV19 and TRBJ2-5, is DGGITQSPKYLFRKEGQNVTLSCEQNLNHDAMYWYRQDPGQGLRLIYYSQIVNDFQKGDIAEGYSVSREKKESFPLTVTSAQKNPTAFYLCASSDRGREETQYFGPGTRLLVL.

The J gene is TRBJ2-2, the V gene TRBV2, with 9 bases identical to TRBD2. This CDR3 region has 15 residues. V shed 6 bases and J 4 bases; nucleotides not matched to a gene: 6. CDR1 is SNHLY and CDR2 is FYNNEI in the germline V gene. The CDR3 DNA follows: TGTGCCAGCAGGCGGCGGGAGGGCTTCACCGGGGAGCTGTTTTTT. Translation: CASRRREGFTGELFF.

This chain links TRBV5-1 with TRBJ1-1, with 8 bases fitting TRBD1. CDR3 length equals 12 residues. After removal of 3 bases from V and 6 bases from J, the junction contained 1 base not matched to a gene. From germline, CDR1 is SGHRS and CDR2 YFSETQ. In DNA form, the CDR3 reads TGCGCCAGCAGCTCAGGGGGCCCTGAAGCTTTCTTT. Translating it yields CASSSGGPEAFF.

A single count supports this clone. V is TRBV7-2 and J is TRBJ2-7, with a possible D match to TRBD1 (5 bases). The CDR3 loop spans 13 amino acids. Germline V CDR1 and CDR2: SGHTA, FQGNSA. V was trimmed by 5 bases and J by 3 bases, leaving 11 bases between them. The CDR3: CASSLTQGYEQYF. The CDR3 DNA is TGTGCCAGCAGCCTTACCCAGGGCTACGAGCAGTACTTC.

V and J are TRBV6-5 and TRBJ2-3; D gene uncertain. This CDR3 contains 14 residues. The ends were cut back, 8 bases at V and 6 bases at J, with 18 bases in the middle. CDR1 and CDR2 from the germline V gene are MNHEY and SVGAGI. CDR3 in amino acids: CASRSTFTSDTQYF. The CDR3, as DNA: TGTGCCAGCCGCTCGACTTTTACCTCCGATACGCAGTATTTT.

The V gene is TRBV5-4, the J gene TRBJ1-1; 7 nucleotides align to TRBD1. J lost 5 bases, V lost 5 bases, and 9 bases had no gene match. Germline CDR1 SGHNT, CDR2 YYREEE (reference sequence). This CDR3 contains 14 residues. Here the CDR3 reads CASSPTGNPTEAFF. Written as DNA, the CDR3 is TGTGCCAGCAGTCCGACAGGGAATCCAACTGAAGCTTTCTTT.

This chain joins TRBV2 and TRBJ2-2; D is possibly TRBD2 (6 bases). Germline CDR1 SNHLY, CDR2 FYNNEI. V was cut by 11 bases and J by 5 bases, with 9 bases left in between. The CDR3 has 11 amino acids. CDR3 sequence: CACGVTGELFF. CDR3 DNA: TGTGCCTGCGGGGTTACCGGGGAGCTGTTTTTT.

This chain links TRBV7-9 with TRBJ2-5; 13 bases are shared with TRBD2. V was clipped by 6 bases and J by 5 bases; unmatched bases: 12. The germline CDR1 and CDR2 sequences are SEHNR and FQNEAQ (reference sequence). This CDR3 comprises 17 residues. The CDR3 DNA sequence: TGTGCCAGCAGTTTAATGTGGGGACTAGCGGGATGGGAGACCCAGTACTTC. Its translation is CASSLMWGLAGWETQYF.

The chain couples TRBV7-9 to TRBJ1-3, with D maybe TRBD1 (6 bases). V lost 4 bases and J lost 0, with 13 bases in between. This CDR3 comprises 16 residues. Germline CDR1 and CDR2: SEHNR and FQNEAQ (reference sequence). CDR3 sequence (DNA): TGTGCCAGCAGCTATTCACAGGGCCCCTCTGGAAACACCATATATTTT. Encoded protein: CASSYSQGPSGNTIYF.

Comments on this clone: Other DNA sequences in the same sample also yield this CDR3. The chain employs TRBV5-4 and TRBJ1-5; D perhaps matches TRBD1 (6 bases). Trimming took 5 bases from V and 4 from J, leaving 10 bases between them. CDR1 is SGHNT, CDR2 YYREEE, per germline (reference sequence). CDR3 length: 13 residues. The CDR3 sequence: CASSLDRNQPQHF. The CDR3, as DNA: TGTGCCAGCAGTTTAGACAGGAATCAGCCCCAGCATTTT.

The rearrangement links TRBV11-2 to TRBJ2-3; D may be TRBD2 (6 bases). V lost 6 bases and J lost 0, with 19 bases in between. CDR3 length: 17 amino acids. Germline CDR1 is SGHAT and CDR2 is FQNNGV. CDR3 region: CASRPRRDFRSTDTQYF. The CDR3 coding sequence is TGTGCCAGCAGACCCAGGCGGGACTTCCGGAGCACAGATACGCAGTATTTT. The variable domain in full, with the rest retrieved from reference TRBV11-2 and TRBJ2-3, is EAGVAQSPRYKIIEKRQSVAFWCNPISGHATLYWYQQILGQGPKLLIQFQNNGVVDDSQLPKDRFSAERLKGVDSTLKIQPAKLEDSAVYLCASRPRRDFRSTDTQYFGPGTRLTVL.

This clone was seen only once. The V call is TRBV5-1, the J call TRBJ2-1, with a weak D call TRBD2 (6 bases). Looked up from germline, CDR1 is SGHRS and CDR2 is YFSETQ. The CDR3 contains 16 residues. The ends were cut back, 0 bases at V and 6 bases at J, with 16 bases in the middle. CDR3 amino acids: CASSLEGRIVGNEQFF. CDR3 coding DNA: TGCGCCAGCAGCTTGGAGGGGAGGATTGTAGGCAATGAGCAGTTCTTC.

The genes are TRBV11-2 and TRBJ1-6, with no clear D. The CDR3 is made up of 14 amino acids. Trimming left V 2 bases short and J 7 bases short, with 9 bases between. Germline assignment: CDR1 SGHAT and CDR2 FQNNGV. CDR3 protein: CASSLWASNSPLHF. As DNA, the CDR3 is TGTGCCAGCAGCTTATGGGCCAGCAATTCACCCCTCCACTTT.